The clone carrying this T cell receptor beta chain was seen ten or more times. Germline V gene lookup returns CDR1 DFQATT and CDR2 SNEGSKA (reference sequence). With 6 bases removed from V and 4 bases from J, the gap between germline ends came to 6 bases. This CDR3 is built from 10 residues. Using RNA transcripts as the source, TCR beta CDR3 regions were amplified. TCR CDR3 underwent first-round RT-PCR with the HTBI primer set. TCRdb fed the multiplex PCR reads into MiXCR, producing one record per CDR3 protein. Of a few hundred thousand distinct CDR3 sequences in the sample, roughly 13% were seen once. The record originates from a study of T cells in Graves' hyperthyroidism and ophthalmopathy.

The gene calls are TRBV20-1 and TRBJ1-2, with TRBD1 as a possible D gene (5 bases). The receptor was isolated from a woman aged 40 to 50 with Graves' ophthalmopathy. The sequenced sample was blood. The CDR3 here is CSAGTYGYTF. In DNA, the CDR3 is TGCAGTGCCGGGACCTATGGCTACACCTTC.